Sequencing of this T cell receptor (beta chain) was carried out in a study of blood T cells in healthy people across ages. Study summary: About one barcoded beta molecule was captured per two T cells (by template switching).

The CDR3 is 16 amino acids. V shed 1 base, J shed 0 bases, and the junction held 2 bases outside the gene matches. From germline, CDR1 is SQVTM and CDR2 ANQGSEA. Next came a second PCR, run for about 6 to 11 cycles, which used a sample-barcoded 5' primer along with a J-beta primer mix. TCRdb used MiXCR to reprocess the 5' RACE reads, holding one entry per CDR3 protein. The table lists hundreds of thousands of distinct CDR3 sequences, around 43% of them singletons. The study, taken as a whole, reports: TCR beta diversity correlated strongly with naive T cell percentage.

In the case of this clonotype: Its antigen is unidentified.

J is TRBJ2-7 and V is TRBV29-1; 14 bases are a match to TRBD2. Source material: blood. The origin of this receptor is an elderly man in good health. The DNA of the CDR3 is TGCAGCGTTGAAGGACTAGCGGGGGGGAACTCCTACGAGCAGTACTTC. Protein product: CSVEGLAGGNSYEQYF.